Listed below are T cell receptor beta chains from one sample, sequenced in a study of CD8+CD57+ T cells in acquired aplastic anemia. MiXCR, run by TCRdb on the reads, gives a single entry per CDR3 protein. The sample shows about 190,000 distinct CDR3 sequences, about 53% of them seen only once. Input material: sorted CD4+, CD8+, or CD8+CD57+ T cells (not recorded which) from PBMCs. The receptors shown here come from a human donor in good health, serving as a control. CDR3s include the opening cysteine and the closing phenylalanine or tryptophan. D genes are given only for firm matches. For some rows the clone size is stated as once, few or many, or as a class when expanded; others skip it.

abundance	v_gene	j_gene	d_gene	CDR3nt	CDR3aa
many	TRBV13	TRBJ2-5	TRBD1	TGTGCCAGCAGCTCACGACAGGGGGAGACCCAGTACTTC	CASSSRQGETQYF
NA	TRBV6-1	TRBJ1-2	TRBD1	TGTGCCAGCAGTCACCGGGACAGGGGGTATGGCTACACCTTC	CASSHRDRGYGYTF
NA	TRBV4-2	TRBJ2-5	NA	TGTGCCAGCAGCCAAGTCCCGGGACACGGAGAGCAGTACTTC	CASSQVPGHGEQYF
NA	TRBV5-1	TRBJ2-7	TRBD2	TGCGCCAGCAGCGTAGACGGGACTACCTCCTCCTACGAGCAGTACTTC	CASSVDGTTSSYEQYF
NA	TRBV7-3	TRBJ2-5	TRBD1	TGTGCCAGCAGCTCGGGGACAGGGGGCGAAGAGACCCAGTACTTC	CASSSGTGGEETQYF
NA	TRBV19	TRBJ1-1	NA	TGTGCCAGTAGCACCCTACGTGAAGCTTTCTTT	CASSTLREAFF
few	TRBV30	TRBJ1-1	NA	TGTGCCTGGAGTTACTCGGGACACCTGAACACTGAAGCTTTCTTT	CAWSYSGHLNTEAFF
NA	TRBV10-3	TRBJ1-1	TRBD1	TGTGCCAGCATCCCACGCGGGCAGGGGGGAACTGAAGCTTTCTTT	CASIPRGQGGTEAFF
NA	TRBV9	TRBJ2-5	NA	TGTGCCAGCAGCGTCTCGCAAGAGACCCAGTACTTC	CASSVSQETQYF
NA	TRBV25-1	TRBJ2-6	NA	TGTGCCAGCAGTCGGCCCGGGGCCAACGTCCTGACTTTC	CASSRPGANVLTF
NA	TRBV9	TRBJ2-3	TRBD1	TGTGCCAGCAGCCGACAGGGTACTAGCACAGATACGCAGTATTTT	CASSRQGTSTDTQYF
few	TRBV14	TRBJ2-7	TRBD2	TGTGCCAGCAGCGCACTAGGCGGGAGCGGGGGCGAGCAGTACTTC	CASSALGGSGGEQYF
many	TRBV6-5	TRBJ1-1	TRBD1	TGTGCCAGCAGCTTACAGGGGGCGGATACTGAAGCTTTCTTT	CASSLQGADTEAFF
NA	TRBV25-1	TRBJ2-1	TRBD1	TGTGCCAGCACCCCAGGGGGCATCTACAATGAGCAGTTCTTC	CASTPGGIYNEQFF